This T cell receptor beta chain was documented in a study of T cell responses to AZD1222 COVID-19 vaccine. Study-wide background: Pooled together were second doses at about 4 or about 12 weeks.

As for this clone: Its antigen is currently unknown.

V lost 4 bases to trimming and J lost 3 bases, with 20 bases between them. Germline-derived CDR1 and CDR2 are SGDLS and YYNGEE. The length of the CDR3 is 17 residues. Study-wide results and caveats: Among vaccine-associated CD4 TCRs, coverage spanned spike, with dominance at 160-218 and 743-854.

Libraries were prepared by immunoSEQ multiplex PCR; TCRdb keeps only in-frame clonotypes and omits some of them. The sample records about 180,000 clones, roughly 88% being singletons. The chain combines TRBV9 with TRBJ2-1; D tentatively fits TRBD1 or TRBD2 (5 bases each). This TCR came from an adult in good health. Sequenced here: peripheral blood, sampled on day 0 of AZD1222 vaccination. The CDR3 DNA is TGTGCCAGCAGCCCCTCGGGAAGGGGCGGCTTCTACAATGAGCAGTTCTTC. Translating it yields CASSPSGRGGFYNEQFF.